This T cell receptor (beta chain) was recorded in a study of OX40 agonist ivuxolimab in advanced cancers. Patients with a history of autoimmune disease or on systemic immunosuppression were excluded. Produced via immunoSEQ multiplex PCR; TCRdb's table is partial and in-frame only. This sample has about 24,000 clones, with 65% to 85% found just once. Details on this clone: Antigen: not known.

With 1 base removed from V and 4 bases from J, the gap between germline ends came to 8 bases. The CDR3 contains 13 residues. CDR1 and CDR2 (germline): SGHTA, FQGNSA. Overall study findings and caveats: Averaging showed that CD8+ T cells had more expanded clones than CD4+ did. There were also nonresponders showing low normalized T-cell clonal expansion.

This specimen was CD4+ or CD8+ T cells sorted from blood, taken in a trial of the OX40 agonist ivuxolimab. The rearrangement links TRBV7-2 to TRBJ2-7, with D unresolved. This receptor was identified in an adult with an advanced solid tumor such as melanoma, head and neck, liver or kidney cancer. The CDR3 sequence: CASSLGRQYEQYF. In DNA, the CDR3 is TGTGCCAGCAGCTTAGGTAGACAATACGAGCAGTACTTC. Complete variable domain (other parts from reference TRBV7-2 and TRBJ2-7): GAGVSQSPSNKVTEKGKDVELRCDPISGHTALYWYRQSLGQGLEFLIYFQGNSAPDKSGLPSDRFSAERTGGSVSTLTIQRTQQEDSAVYLCASSLGRQYEQYFGPGTRLTVT.